This passage covers 27 T cell receptor beta chains from one sample sequenced in a study of blood T cell repertoires in COVID-19. This table comes from immunoSEQ multiplex PCR, and its TCRdb copy is limited to in-frame clones, with some not included. The sample has 270,000 or so clones, approximately 81% seen once. Sequencing was carried out using peripheral blood. The receptors were sampled from a woman aged 60-70 years with active or convalescent COVID-19.

This chain joins TRBV11-2 and TRBJ1-1, with a weak D call TRBD1 (6 bases). The CDR3 extends over 13 amino acids. Germline-derived CDR1 and CDR2 are SGHAT and FQNNGV. With 3 bases removed from V and 5 bases from J, the gap between germline ends came to 10 bases. CDR3 coding DNA: TGTGCCAGCAGCTTGAGGGGGAATACTGAAGCTTTCTTT. Encoded protein: CASSLRGNTEAFF.

The V gene is TRBV7-9, the J gene TRBJ2-7; possibly TRBD1 for D (6 bases). Germline V gene data show CDR1 as SEHNR and CDR2 as FQNEAQ (reference sequence). The V and J ends lost 4 bases and 6 bases respectively, with 7 bases between them. CDR3 length equals 11 residues. This CDR3 reads CASSYRAEQYF. The CDR3 nucleotides read TGTGCCAGCAGCTACAGGGCCGAGCAGTACTTC.

This clone was seen once. CDR3 region: CASSLGGGNQETQYF. Written as DNA, the CDR3 is TGTGCCAGCAGCTTAGGCGGGGGGAACCAAGAGACCCAGTACTTC. The chain links TRBV7-2 to TRBJ2-5, with 8 bases matching TRBD2. The V gene end was trimmed by 1 base and the J gene end by 0 bases; junction bases not matched to a gene: 1. Germline-derived CDR1 and CDR2 are SGHTA and FQGNSA. There are 15 residues in the CDR3.

The chain links TRBV3-1 (or the pseudogene TRBV3-2) to TRBJ2-1; 8 positions agree with TRBD2. Trimming at V came to 1 base and at J to 11 bases, leaving 10 bases not matched to a gene. This CDR3 region has 15 residues. Germline V CDR1 and CDR2: LGHDT, YNNKEL (reference sequence). The CDR3 nucleotides are TGTGCCAGCAGCCAAGTGAGCTCCTCGGGGGGGAAGCAGTTCTTC. Its translation is CASSQVSSSGGKQFF.

This clone turned up a few times. The CDR3 sequence is CASSVEGQGSQPQHF. The CDR3 nucleotides are TGTGCCAGCAGCGTAGAGGGACAGGGATCTCAGCCCCAGCATTTT. This rearrangement joins TRBV9 to TRBJ1-5; TRBD1 matches 9 bases. Germline CDR1 is SGDLS and CDR2 is YYNGEE. This CDR3 is 15 amino acids long. The ends lost 0 bases at V and 6 bases at J; junction bases unmatched: 4.

The V gene is TRBV7-9, the J gene TRBJ2-3, with TRBD2 matching 7 bases. This CDR3 contains 14 residues. Germline CDR1 is SEHNR and CDR2 is FQNEAQ (reference sequence). V gave up 10 bases and J gave up 0 bases; unmatched junction bases: 7. The CDR3, as DNA: TGTGCCAACGAGCGGGGCTTGAGCACAGATACGCAGTATTTT. It specifies CANERGLSTDTQYF.

The chain combines TRBV7-9 with TRBJ1-6; TRBD1 agrees at 8 bases. The junction had 9 bases not matched to a gene; V was cut back by 1 base and J by 13 bases. This CDR3 has 15 residues. Germline-derived CDR1 and CDR2 are SEHNR and FQNEAQ (reference sequence). The CDR3 region has the DNA TGTGCCAGCAGCTTAGATCAGGGGGCCTCCAGGCCCCTCCACTTT. It specifies CASSLDQGASRPLHF.

The rearrangement links TRBV2 to TRBJ1-5; D is possibly TRBD1 (6 bases). The CDR3 extends over 14 amino acids. V shed 5 bases and J shed 4 bases, with 12 bases lying between them. Germline V lookup: CDR1 SNHLY, CDR2 FYNNEI. The CDR3 sequence: CASSPGHLNQPQHF. CDR3 nucleotide sequence: TGTGCCAGCAGTCCGGGACACCTAAATCAGCCCCAGCATTTT.

This chain links TRBV7-8 with TRBJ2-2; a possible D gene is TRBD2 (6 bases). Germline CDR1 and CDR2: SGHVS and FQNEAQ. The CDR3 consists of 15 residues. V lost 1 base and J lost 5, with 11 bases in between. This CDR3 reads CASSLDGTLTGELFF. The CDR3 region has the DNA TGTGCCAGCAGCTTAGATGGGACTTTGACCGGGGAGCTGTTTTTT.

The V gene is TRBV12-3 or TRBV12-4, the J gene TRBJ1-2; D ambiguous. The CDR3 contains 13 residues. V lost 9 bases and J lost 5, with 16 bases in between. The CDR3 region is CASLGSGGYGYTF. CDR3 sequence (DNA): TGTGCCAGTTTGGGGTCAGGCGGGTATGGCTACACCTTC.

The chain links TRBV10-1 to TRBJ2-7; maybe TRBD2 (5 bases). Trimming took off 5 bases at V and 6 bases at J, with 11 bases between the two ends. This CDR3 contains 12 residues. Germline CDR1 reads WNHNN; CDR2 reads SYGVQD (reference sequence). The CDR3 here is CASSPEVGEQYF. The CDR3 region has the DNA TGCGCCAGCAGTCCGGAGGTAGGCGAGCAGTACTTC.

The rearrangement uses TRBV5-4 and TRBJ2-3; 8 nucleotides agree with TRBD1. Germline values: CDR1 SGHNT, CDR2 YYREEE (reference sequence). The CDR3 spans 15 residues. Trimming removed 2 bases from V and 1 base from J; junction bases left unmatched: 3. CDR3 region: CASSFPGGGTDTQYF. The DNA of the CDR3 is TGTGCCAGCAGCTTCCCAGGGGGCGGCACAGATACGCAGTATTTT. The full variable domain, its missing parts supplied by reference TRBV5-4 and TRBJ2-3, is ETGVTQSPTHLIKTRGQQVTLRCSSQSGHNTVSWYQQALGQGPQFIFQYYREEENGRGNFPPRFSGLQFPNYSSELNVNALELDDSALYLCASSFPGGGTDTQYFGPGTRLTVL.

CDR3 nucleotides: TGTGCCAGCAGTTACCCTCAGGGGGCCCCACAAGAGACCCAGTACTTC. Amino acid sequence: CASSYPQGAPQETQYF. The chain joins TRBV6-5 to TRBJ2-5; 8 bases are shared with TRBD1. The length of the CDR3 is 16 residues. V lost 2 bases and J lost 2; bases outside the gene matches: 7. Germline loops: CDR1 MNHEY, CDR2 SVGAGI.

V and J are TRBV6-5 and TRBJ1-2, with D perhaps matching TRBD1 (6 bases). Germline V gene sequence: CDR1 MNHEY, CDR2 SVGAGI. This CDR3 has 12 amino acids. The V gene lost 8 bases and the J gene lost 7 bases, with 14 bases spanning the gap. The CDR3: CASGFQGIGYTF. DNA of the CDR3: TGTGCCAGCGGATTCCAGGGGATTGGCTACACCTTC.

The chain is built from TRBV10-1 and TRBJ2-1; 10 nucleotides agree with TRBD2. V lost 3 bases and J lost 0; bases outside the gene matches: 5. In germline, CDR1 is WNHNN, CDR2 SYGVQD (reference sequence). The CDR3 contains 17 residues. In DNA, the CDR3 is TGCGCCAGCAGTGATCCTAGCGGGGGAGACTCCTACAATGAGCAGTTCTTC. Translated: CASSDPSGGDSYNEQFF.

The rearrangement joins TRBV7-2 to TRBJ2-3; D unresolved. The CDR3 consists of 12 residues. The germline V gene encodes CDR1 SGHTA and CDR2 FQGNSA. V lost 6 bases to trimming and J lost 2 bases, with 6 bases between them. This CDR3 is CASRYNTDTQYF. The CDR3 DNA reads as TGTGCCAGCAGGTATAACACAGATACGCAGTATTTT.

The CDR3 loop reads CASSLPRESNYGYTF. As DNA, the CDR3 is TGTGCCAGCAGCTTGCCTCGGGAATCGAACTATGGCTACACCTTC. The chain carries TRBV28 and TRBJ1-2, with D unclear. The V gene's germline CDR1 is MDHEN and CDR2 SYDVKM. Trimming removed 6 bases at V and 2 bases at J, with 16 bases between. This CDR3 has 15 amino acids.

The V and J genes are TRBV7-8 and TRBJ1-4, with 7 bases matching TRBD1. After removal of 5 bases from V and 7 bases from J, the junction contained 10 bases not matched to a gene. Germline V gene data show CDR1 as SGHVS and CDR2 as FQNEAQ. This CDR3 has 15 amino acids. CDR3 nucleotide sequence: TGTGCCAGCAGCGCCTCAGGGGGGTCTCCTGAAAAACTGTTTTTT. Translating gives CASSASGGSPEKLFF.

This clone showed up just a few times. The J gene is TRBJ2-7, the V gene TRBV30, with D possibly being TRBD1 (6 bases). Looked up from germline, CDR1 is GTSNPN and CDR2 is SVGIG (reference sequence). The CDR3 runs 14 residues. With 4 bases removed from V and 0 bases from J, the gap between germline ends came to 13 bases. CDR3 sequence (DNA): TGTGCCTGGACCACGCCAGGGGTCTCCTACGAGCAGTACTTC. This gives the protein CAWTTPGVSYEQYF.

The chain recombines TRBV24-1 with TRBJ2-1, with TRBD1 matching 12 bases. Trimming cost V 8 bases and J 8 bases; bases outside gene matches: 6. Germline CDR1 and CDR2: KGHDR and SFDVKD. CDR3 size: 14 residues. CDR3 loop: CATKLGTGGHEQFF. CDR3 coding DNA: TGTGCCACCAAATTGGGGACAGGGGGCCATGAGCAGTTCTTC.

CDR3 in amino acids: CASRSGTGLNTEAFF. The DNA for the CDR3 is TGTGCCAGCAGATCAGGGACAGGGCTGAACACTGAAGCTTTCTTT. The chain combines TRBV6-4 with TRBJ1-1; TRBD1 matches at 9 bases. Germline trimming cut 6 bases from V and 0 bases from J; bases unmatched to any gene: 5. This CDR3 is built from 15 residues. The germline CDR1 and CDR2 sequences are MRHNA and SNTAGT.

This clone was seen just once. The rearrangement links TRBV12-5 to TRBJ2-3; maybe TRBD2 (6 bases). Per germline, CDR1 LGHNT and CDR2 FRNRAP. This CDR3 comprises 14 residues. The V end lost 1 base, the J end lost 5 bases, and 10 bases lay between the germline ends. DNA of the CDR3: TGTGCTAGTGGTTTGGAACTAGCAGGAGATACGCAGTATTTT. It yields the protein CASGLELAGDTQYF.

This rearrangement joins TRBV3-1 (or the pseudogene TRBV3-2) to TRBJ1-2; a weak D match, TRBD1 (6 bases). Per the germline V gene, CDR1 is LGHDT and CDR2 is YNNKEL (reference sequence). With 3 bases removed from V and 3 bases from J, the gap between germline ends came to 8 bases. The CDR3 totals 13 residues. The CDR3 nucleotides are TGTGCCAGCAGCCAGAACAGGGACTATGGCTACACCTTC. This gives the protein CASSQNRDYGYTF.

This clone occurred once. CDR3 DNA: TGTGCCAGCACCGACCCAGGGGGCAGCACAGATACGCAGTATTTT. It codes for CASTDPGGSTDTQYF. V and J are TRBV7-3 and TRBJ2-3; TRBD1 agrees at 8 bases. Germline trimming cut 7 bases from V and 0 bases from J; bases unmatched to any gene: 6. The CDR3 has 15 amino acids. Germline V CDR1 and CDR2: SGHTA, FQGTGA.

V usage is TRBV12-3 or TRBV12-4 and J usage is TRBJ2-3, with a tentative D call TRBD1 (5 bases). The V gene lost 7 bases and the J gene lost 6 bases, with 14 bases spanning the gap. The CDR3 is 13 amino acids. CDR3 coding DNA: TGTGCCAGCATTCAGGGTGAAAGGGATACGCAGTATTTT. This sequence encodes CASIQGERDTQYF.

This clone occurred a few times. The chain is built from TRBV3-1 (or the pseudogene TRBV3-2) and TRBJ1-4; 9 nucleotides agree with TRBD1. The trim removed 0 bases at V and 7 bases at J, leaving 18 bases unmatched. The germline CDR1 and CDR2 sequences are LGHDT and YNNKEL (reference sequence). This CDR3 has 20 residues. CDR3 coding DNA: TGTGCCAGCAGCCAAGATGGGCCCCCCCACACAGGGGGCCCATGTGAAAAACTGTTTTTT. Translating gives CASSQDGPPHTGGPCEKLFF.

This chain links TRBV7-3 with TRBJ1-2; TRBD1 might be the D (6 bases). The germline V gene encodes CDR1 SGHTA and CDR2 FQGTGA. The CDR3 length is 15 residues. The V end lost 5 bases, the J end lost 4 bases, and 17 bases lay between the germline ends. The CDR3 DNA reads as TGTGCCAGCAGCCTGGGGGCAGGACCGGCCTATGGCTACACCTTC. Protein: CASSLGAGPAYGYTF.